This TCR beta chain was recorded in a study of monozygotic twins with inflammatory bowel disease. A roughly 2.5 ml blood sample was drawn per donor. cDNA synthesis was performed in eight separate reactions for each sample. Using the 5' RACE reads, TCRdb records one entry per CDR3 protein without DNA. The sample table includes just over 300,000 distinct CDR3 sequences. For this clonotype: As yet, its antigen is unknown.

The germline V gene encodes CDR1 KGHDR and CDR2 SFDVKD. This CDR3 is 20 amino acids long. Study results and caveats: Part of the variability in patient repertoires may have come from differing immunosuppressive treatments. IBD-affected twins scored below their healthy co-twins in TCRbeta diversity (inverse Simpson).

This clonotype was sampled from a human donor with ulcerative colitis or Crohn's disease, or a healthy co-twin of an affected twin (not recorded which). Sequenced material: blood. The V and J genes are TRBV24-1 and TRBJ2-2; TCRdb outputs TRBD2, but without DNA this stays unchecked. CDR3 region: CATSDRDGLAGVEWAGELFF.